This T cell receptor beta chain was observed in a study of regulatory T cells in long-lasting Graves disease. Study-wide background: Graves' disease counted as persistent after over 5 years of antithyroid drugs with positive TSH receptor antibodies. Study-wide findings and caveats: Segments TRBV28, TRBJ1-2 and TRBJ2-5 showed preferential usage in persistent disease.

Time point reported: persistent/refractory GD, antithyroid drugs over 5 years with positive TRAb. RNA extracted from PBMCs served as the sequencing template. Germline V gene sequence: CDR1 SGHNT, CDR2 YENEEA. The V end lost 5 bases, the J end lost 8 bases, and 15 bases lay between the germline ends. CDR3 length: 13 amino acids. Note on this clonotype: Its target is unknown.

Arm-PCR with iRepertoire HTBI primers amplified the CDR3 regions for these TCR beta libraries. One entry per CDR3 protein results from TCRdb running MiXCR on the multiplex PCR reads. Of a few hundred thousand distinct CDR3 sequences listed, roughly a quarter are singletons. This specimen consisted of peripheral blood mononuclear cells (PBMCs), obtained when the disease was refractory, from a patient treated with antithyroid drugs. The receptor comes from a female donor with Graves disease. The chain combines TRBV11-3 with TRBJ1-2; D remains unclear. The CDR3: CASSQDIGKGYTF. The CDR3 DNA sequence: TGTGCCAGCAGCCAAGACATCGGGAAAGGCTACACCTTC.